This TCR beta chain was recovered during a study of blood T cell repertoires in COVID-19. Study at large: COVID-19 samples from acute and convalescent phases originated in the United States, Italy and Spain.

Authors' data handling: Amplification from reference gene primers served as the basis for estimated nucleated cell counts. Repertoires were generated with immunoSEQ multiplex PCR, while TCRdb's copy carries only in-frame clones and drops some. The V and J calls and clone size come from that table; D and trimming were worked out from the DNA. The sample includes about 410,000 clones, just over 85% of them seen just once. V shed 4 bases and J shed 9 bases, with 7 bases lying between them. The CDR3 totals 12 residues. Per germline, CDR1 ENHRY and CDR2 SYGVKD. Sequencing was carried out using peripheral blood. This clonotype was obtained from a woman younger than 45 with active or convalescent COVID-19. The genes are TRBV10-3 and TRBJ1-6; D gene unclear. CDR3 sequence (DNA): TGTGCCATCAGTGGTAACAGTTCACCCCTCCACTTT. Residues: CAISGNSSPLHF.